The subject of this entry is one T cell receptor beta chain. The antigen is not known. The data were taken from a study of cytomegalovirus exposure and HLA in healthy donors. This CDR3 spans 15 amino acids. The J segment lost 5 bases and the V segment lost 3 bases, leaving 8 bases of the junction unmatched. The germline CDR1 and CDR2 sequences are SQVTM and ANQGSEA. Study-wide results and caveats: In a later analysis, the majority of CMV-associated beta chains seemingly showed HLA restriction. In vitro, a few CMV-associated chains proved specific for CMV antigens.

PCR amplification relied on 60 Vbeta primers (plus 13 Jbeta primers). Assay used: immunoSEQ multiplex PCR; TCRdb lists only in-frame clones, some missing. This table holds about 170,000 clones, roughly 83% found once. Sequencing was performed on PBMCs. V usage is TRBV29-1 and J usage is TRBJ1-3, with TRBD1 matching over 9 bases. The source of this sequence is a woman between 45 and 60 years old in good health and CMV-seronegative. The CDR3, as DNA: TGCAGCGTTGAGGATAGGACAGGGGTGCGAAACACCATATATTTT. It codes for CSVEDRTGVRNTIYF.